Shown below are 5 T cell receptor beta chains from a single sample sequenced in a study of blood T cells in healthy people across ages. Together with a sample-barcoded 5' primer, a J-beta primer mix was included in a second PCR lasting about 6 to 12 cycles. TCRdb passed the 5' RACE reads through MiXCR, listing each CDR3 protein once. The profile shows 630,000 or so distinct CDR3 sequences, approximately 30% of them singletons. The sequenced sample consisted of blood. The source is an elderly woman in good health.

With respect to this clonotype: With a much larger clone just one base away, this may be a read error. The chain has TRBV10-3 and TRBJ1-5; 9 bases align to TRBD1. CDR3 length: 16 amino acids. Per germline, CDR1 ENHRY and CDR2 SYGVKD. The CDR3 sequence: CAISEPGQGSNQPRHF. DNA for the CDR3: TGTGCCATCAGTGAGCCGGGACAGGGAAGCAATCAGCCCCGGCATTTT.

In its sample, this clonotype was seen a few times. A read error may explain this, as a much larger clone is one base away. The chain employs TRBV7-8 and TRBJ2-1; 9 nucleotides align to TRBD2. Germline V lookup: CDR1 SGHVS, CDR2 FQNEAQ. V shed 4 bases, J shed 5 bases, and the junction held 6 bases outside the gene matches. The CDR3 contains 15 residues. CDR3: CASSSLTSGDNEQFF. The CDR3 DNA sequence: TGTGCCAGCAGCTCTCTGACTAGCGGTGACAATGAGCAGTTCTTC.

This clonotype was counted ten times or more. This chain joins TRBV3-1 and TRBJ2-1; 10 bases are shared with TRBD2. V lost 1 base, J lost 12 bases, and 9 bases stayed unmatched. This CDR3 is built from 15 residues. Germline V gene lookup returns CDR1 LGHDT and CDR2 YNNKEL (reference sequence). The CDR3 sequence is CASSQAAGSGGTQFF. For the CDR3, the DNA is TGTGCCAGCAGCCAAGCGGCAGGTAGCGGGGGGACGCAGTTCTTC.

This clonotype was found once. Possible read error: a much larger clone is one base away. The chain carries TRBV27 and TRBJ2-3; 10 bases are a match to TRBD2. Germline V gives CDR1 MNHEY, CDR2 SMNVEV (reference sequence). This CDR3 is built from 20 residues. CDR3 amino acids: CAGSLGKRGGPEAHKDTQYF. CDR3 DNA sequence: TGTGCCGGCAGTTTGGGGAAGCGGGGGGGCCCCGAAGCCCACAAGGATACGCAGTATTTT.

The V call is TRBV27, the J call TRBJ1-1; no clear D gene. V lost 7 bases to trimming and J lost 1 base, with 10 bases between them. The CDR3 contains 13 residues. CDR1 and CDR2 (germline): MNHEY, SMNVEV (reference sequence). The CDR3 DNA is TGTGCCAGCATTTCCCGTCCGAACACTGAAGCTTTCTTT. It translates to CASISRPNTEAFF.